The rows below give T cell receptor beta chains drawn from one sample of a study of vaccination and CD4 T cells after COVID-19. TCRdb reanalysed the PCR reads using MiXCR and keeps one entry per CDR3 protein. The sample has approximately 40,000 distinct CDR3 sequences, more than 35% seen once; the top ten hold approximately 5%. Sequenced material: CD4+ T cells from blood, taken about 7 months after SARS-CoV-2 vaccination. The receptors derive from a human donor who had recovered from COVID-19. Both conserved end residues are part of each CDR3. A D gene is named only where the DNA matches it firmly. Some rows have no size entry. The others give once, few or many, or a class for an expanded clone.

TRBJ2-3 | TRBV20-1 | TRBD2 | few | TGCAGTGCCATTACTAGCGGGAGGGTGGATACGCAGTATTTT | CSAITSGRVDTQYF
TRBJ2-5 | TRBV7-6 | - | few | TGTGCCAGCAGCCCACGCCGGGGAGAGACCCAGTACTTC | CASSPRRGETQYF
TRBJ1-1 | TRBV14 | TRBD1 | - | TGTGCCAGCAGCCGGGACAGGGTCTCTGAAGCTTTCTTT | CASSRDRVSEAFF
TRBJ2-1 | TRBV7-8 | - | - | TGTGCCAGCAGCACCCCGAGGGGACTGAGCTCCTACAATGAGCAGTTCTTC | CASSTPRGLSSYNEQFF
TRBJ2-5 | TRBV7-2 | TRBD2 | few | TGTGCCAGCAGCCCGCGACTAGCGGTTCGGGCCCCACAAGAGACCCAGTACTTC | CASSPRLAVRAPQETQYF
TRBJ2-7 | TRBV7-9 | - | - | TGTGCCAGCGCAGCGGAAGCGGATAGCAAGTACGAGCAGTACTTC | CASAAEADSKYEQYF
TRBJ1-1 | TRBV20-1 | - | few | TGCAGTGTCCGGTACTGGGGTGTAAGGGAGGGCACTGAAGCTTTCTTT | CSVRYWGVREGTEAFF
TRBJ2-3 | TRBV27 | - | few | TGTGCCAGCAGTTTCGACCGCACAGATACGCAGTATTTT | CASSFDRTDTQYF
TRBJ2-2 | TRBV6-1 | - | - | TGTGCCAGCAGTGAGGGGGACACCGGGGAGCTGTTTTTT | CASSEGDTGELFF
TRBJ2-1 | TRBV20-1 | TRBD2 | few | TGCAGTGCTAGATCTGGCGGGGCGGGAGATTTGTCCTACAATGAGCAGTTCTTC | CSARSGGAGDLSYNEQFF
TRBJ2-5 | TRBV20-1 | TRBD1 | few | TGCAGTGCTAGTGGGGACAGGGGGCGACAAGAGACCCAGTACTTC | CSASGDRGRQETQYF
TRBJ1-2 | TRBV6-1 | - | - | TGTGCCGGCTGGGGCAGGGGAGGCTACACCTTC | CAGWGRGGYTF
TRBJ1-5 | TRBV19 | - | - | TGTGCCAGTAGTCTAGCAGGGACTAATCAGCCCCAGCATTTT | CASSLAGTNQPQHF
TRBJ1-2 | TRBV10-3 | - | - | TGTGCCATCAATTCGGCAGGGACTAACTATGACTACACCTTC | CAINSAGTNYDYTF
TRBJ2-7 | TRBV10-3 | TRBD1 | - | TGTGCCATCAGTGAGGGACAGGTCTCCTACGAGCAGTACTTC | CAISEGQVSYEQYF
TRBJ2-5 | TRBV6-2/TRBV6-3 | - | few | TGTGCCAGCGCTACAGGGACGGAGGGAGAGACCCAGTACTTC | CASATGTEGETQYF
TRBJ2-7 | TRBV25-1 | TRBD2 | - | TGTGCCAGCAGTGAATCCGGAATAGCGGGAGTCAACGAGCAGTACTTC | CASSESGIAGVNEQYF
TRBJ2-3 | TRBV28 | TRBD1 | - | TGTGCCAGCACCTCGTCCGGGACAGGGCTACGGAATACGCAGTATTTT | CASTSSGTGLRNTQYF
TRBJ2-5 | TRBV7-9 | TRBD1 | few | TGTGCCAGCAGCTTAGGGGACAGGGGGCTTTACGAGACCCAGTACTTC | CASSLGDRGLYETQYF
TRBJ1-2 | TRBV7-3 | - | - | TGTGCCAGCAGCCCGGAACGGCGGGGGCGCAATGCGAACTATGGCTACACCTTC | CASSPERRGRNANYGYTF
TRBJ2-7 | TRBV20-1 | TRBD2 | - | TGCAGTGCTAGGGCGACTAGCGGGAGCGGGTACGAGCAGTACTTC | CSARATSGSGYEQYF
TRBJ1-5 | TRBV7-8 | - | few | TGTGCCAGCAGCTCAGAGGGGTTCAGTAGCAATCAGCCCCAGCATTTT | CASSSEGFSSNQPQHF
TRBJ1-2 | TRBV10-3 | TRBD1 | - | TGTGCCATCAGTGCCGGGACAGGGCTTCATGGCTACACCTTC | CAISAGTGLHGYTF
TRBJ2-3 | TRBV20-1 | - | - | TGCAGTGCTCCGGACAACACAGATACGCAGTATTTT | CSAPDNTDTQYF
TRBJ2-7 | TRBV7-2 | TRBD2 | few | TGTGCCAGCAGGCCTCAGCGGGAGGTCTACGAGCAGTACTTC | CASRPQREVYEQYF
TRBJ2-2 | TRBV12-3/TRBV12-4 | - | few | TGTGCCAGCAGCTACACCGGGGAGCTGTTTTTT | CASSYTGELFF
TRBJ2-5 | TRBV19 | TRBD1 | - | TGTGCCAGTAGTGGAAGCAGGGGGCCAGAGACCCAGTACTTC | CASSGSRGPETQYF
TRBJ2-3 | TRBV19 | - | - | TGTGCCAGTAGTTGGTGGGAGGCCGGAGATACGCAGTATTTT | CASSWWEAGDTQYF
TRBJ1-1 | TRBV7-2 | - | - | TGTGCCAGCAGCCCGGGACCGATCTTCACTGAAGCTTTCTTT | CASSPGPIFTEAFF
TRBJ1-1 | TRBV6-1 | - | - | TGTGCCAGCAGTCTCTCCAGTCGGAGGTCTTCGAACACTGAAGCTTTCTTT | CASSLSSRRSSNTEAFF